Described below is a single T cell receptor beta chain sequence and its context. Its antigen is not identified. The template used for profiling TCR beta VDJ and CDR3 was genomic DNA. TCRdb fed the reads into MiXCR, producing one record per CDR3 protein. This repertoire shows about 120,000 distinct CDR3 sequences, about 50% found once; its top ten account for around 27%. These data are taken from a study of CD8+CD57+ T cells in acquired aplastic anemia. Study-level background: On average, sorted CD4+ and CD8+ cells gave 3.2 ug of DNA. Study-level points and caveats: No significant patient-versus-control difference appeared in CD8+ Simpson's diversity.

An expansion of CD8+CD57+ cells by flow cytometry had been shown in patients chosen for sequencing. The CDR3 sequence is 12 residues long. CDR1 and CDR2 (germline): MNHNS, SASEGT. The V end lost 8 bases, the J end lost 1 base, and 9 bases lay between the germline ends. This clonotype was obtained from a human donor with aplastic anemia. The rearrangement joins TRBV6-1 to TRBJ2-7, with D unclear. The sample was sorted CD4+, CD8+, or CD8+CD57+ T cells (not recorded which) from PBMCs. CDR3 nucleotides: TGTGCCAGCGGCCAAACGTCCTACGAGCAGTACTTC. This translates into CASGQTSYEQYF.